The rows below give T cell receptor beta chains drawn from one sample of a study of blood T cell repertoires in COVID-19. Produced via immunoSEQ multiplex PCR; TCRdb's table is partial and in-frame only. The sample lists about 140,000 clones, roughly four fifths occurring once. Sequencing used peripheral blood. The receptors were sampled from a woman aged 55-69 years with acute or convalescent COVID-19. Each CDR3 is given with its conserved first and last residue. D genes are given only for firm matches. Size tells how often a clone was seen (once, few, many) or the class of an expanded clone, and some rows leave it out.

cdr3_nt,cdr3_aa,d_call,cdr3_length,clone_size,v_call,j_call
TGTGCCAGTAGTATAGACAGGATGGTGAATCAGCCCCAGCATTTT,CASSIDRMVNQPQHF,.,15,.,TRBV19,TRBJ1-5
TGTGCCAGCAGGTCGGCTAACTATGGCTACACCTTC,CASRSANYGYTF,.,12,.,TRBV2,TRBJ1-2
TGTGCCATCAGTGGGACGCTAGCGGGAGGGCTCCCAGATACGCAGTATTTT,CAISGTLAGGLPDTQYF,TRBD2,17,.,TRBV10-3,TRBJ2-3
TGTGCCAGCAGCGGCAGGGGACAGGGTGAAAAACTGTTTTTT,CASSGRGQGEKLFF,TRBD1,14,.,TRBV7-2,TRBJ1-4
TGTGCCAGCAGTTTACTAGCGGGAGGGCCTTCGGCTGAGCAGTTCTTC,CASSLLAGGPSAEQFF,TRBD2,16,.,TRBV6-6,TRBJ2-1
TGTGCCAGCGCGGACGGGACAGTTCTCACAGATACGCAGTATTTT,CASADGTVLTDTQYF,TRBD1,15,.,TRBV6-5,TRBJ2-3
TGCGCCAGCAGTCCGAACAGGGCGGTTGATACGCAGTATTTT,CASSPNRAVDTQYF,.,14,.,TRBV10-2,TRBJ2-3
TGTGCCTGGAGTGCAACCGAAGCGCAAGAGACCCAGTACTTC,CAWSATEAQETQYF,.,14,.,TRBV30,TRBJ2-5
TGTGCCGGGACAGGGTTCGGATACAATGAGCAGTTCTTC,CAGTGFGYNEQFF,TRBD1,13,.,TRBV30,TRBJ2-1
TGTGCCAGCTCACCAGGGGGACAAACGGGGGAGCAGTACTTC,CASSPGGQTGEQYF,.,14,few,TRBV18,TRBJ2-7
TGCAGCGTTGTAGACAGGGGGTACGAGCAGTACTTC,CSVVDRGYEQYF,TRBD1,12,.,TRBV29-1,TRBJ2-7
TGTGCCAGCAGCTCGAGGGGAGGAGGATCCTATAATTCACCCCTCCACTTT,CASSSRGGGSYNSPLHF,.,17,.,TRBV5-4,TRBJ1-6
TGTGCCAGCAGCGGTTACAGCTCCTACGAGCAGTACTTC,CASSGYSSYEQYF,.,13,once,TRBV9,TRBJ2-7
TGTGCCAGCAGCCTGGGACAGGGGGGTCAGCCCCAGCATTTT,CASSLGQGGQPQHF,TRBD1,14,.,TRBV5-6,TRBJ1-5
TGCGCCAGCAGCCAAGATTCGGCCAGGTGGGACAATGAGCAGTTCTTC,CASSQDSARWDNEQFF,.,16,.,TRBV4-3,TRBJ2-1
TGTGCCAGCAGCATACGACAGGGGAACACTGAAGCTTTCTTT,CASSIRQGNTEAFF,TRBD1,14,.,TRBV7-9,TRBJ1-1
TGTGCCAGTACGTCCGGACAGCGAGCCTTTAATGAAAAACTGTTTTTT,CASTSGQRAFNEKLFF,.,16,.,TRBV19,TRBJ1-4
TGTGCCAGCTCACCATCTTTTCGCACAGATACGCAGTATTTT,CASSPSFRTDTQYF,.,14,once,TRBV18,TRBJ2-3
TGTGCCAGCACCCTACGCCCCGGGAGGGCCGACGAGCAGTACTTC,CASTLRPGRADEQYF,TRBD2,15,.,TRBV5-4,TRBJ2-7
TGTGCCAGCACCAGGGGCAGCGCCTTAGCTAACTATGGCTACACCTTC,CASTRGSALANYGYTF,.,16,few,TRBV9,TRBJ1-2
TGTGCCAGCACAGGGCCGGCTGTCTCTGGAAACACCATATATTTT,CASTGPAVSGNTIYF,.,15,.,TRBV11-3,TRBJ1-3
TGTGCCAGCTCACCACGTCCAGGTCTCATGAACACTGAAGCTTTCTTT,CASSPRPGLMNTEAFF,.,16,.,TRBV18,TRBJ1-1
TGTGCCAGCAGGCCCGGGACAGGGGAATATGGCTACACCTTC,CASRPGTGEYGYTF,TRBD1,14,few,TRBV28,TRBJ1-2
TGTGCCAGCAGCCCTATTCCAGGGTCCTACGAGCAGTACTTC,CASSPIPGSYEQYF,.,14,.,TRBV5-4,TRBJ2-7
TGTGCCAGCAGTCTCAGGACAGGGCGCCCAGATACGCAGTATTTT,CASSLRTGRPDTQYF,TRBD1,15,.,TRBV13,TRBJ2-3
TGTGCCAGCAGCCCGACTAGCAGCTACGAGCAGTACTTC,CASSPTSSYEQYF,TRBD2,13,.,TRBV5-6,TRBJ2-7
TGTGCCAGCAGTTACTCGGACAGGCAGGTGAATCAGCCCCAGCATTTT,CASSYSDRQVNQPQHF,TRBD1,16,.,TRBV6-6,TRBJ1-5
TGTGCCAGCAGTTTCTTCGGGGACAGGGGAAACGAGCAGTACTTC,CASSFFGDRGNEQYF,TRBD1,15,.,TRBV27,TRBJ2-7
TGTGCCTGGAGCCTAGGTGGAAAACTGTTTTTT,CAWSLGGKLFF,.,11,.,TRBV30,TRBJ1-4
TGTGCCAGCAGCCATAACGCGGTGAACACTGAAGCTTTCTTT,CASSHNAVNTEAFF,.,14,few,TRBV3-1/TRBV3-2,TRBJ1-1
TGCGCCAGCAGCCTACAGGCCGGGGAGCTGTTTTTT,CASSLQAGELFF,.,12,.,TRBV5-1,TRBJ2-2
TGTGCCAGCTCACCGGGACTCAACAATGAGCAGTTCTTC,CASSPGLNNEQFF,.,13,.,TRBV18,TRBJ2-1
TGTGCCAGCAGCTTATTGGGTCTGGAGAGCACTGAAGCTTTCTTT,CASSLLGLESTEAFF,.,15,.,TRBV7-3,TRBJ1-1
TGTGCCAGCAGCTTTCAGGGCTCCTACGAGCAGTACTTC,CASSFQGSYEQYF,.,13,.,TRBV11-1,TRBJ2-7
TGTGCCAGCTCACCACAAAACAATAATGGCTACACCTTC,CASSPQNNNGYTF,.,13,few,TRBV18,TRBJ1-2
TGTGCCAGCAGCTGGGCTAGGGGGCTTGGGAACACTGAAGCTTTCTTT,CASSWARGLGNTEAFF,TRBD1,16,.,TRBV5-5,TRBJ1-1
TGTGCCAGCAAACCCAACGGAGCCAATCAGCCCCAGCATTTT,CASKPNGANQPQHF,.,14,.,TRBV2,TRBJ1-5
TGCGCCAGCAGCCACACAGGAGTCGGAAACACCATATATTTT,CASSHTGVGNTIYF,.,14,few,TRBV4-3,TRBJ1-3
TGTGCCAGCAGCCAAGACGGGAATCAGCCCCAGCATTTT,CASSQDGNQPQHF,.,13,few,TRBV3-1/TRBV3-2,TRBJ1-5
TGTGCCAGCAGCCTACGGGGGGCGGGTGGAAACACCATATATTTT,CASSLRGAGGNTIYF,.,15,.,TRBV28,TRBJ1-3
TGTGCCAGCCGCGGGCCGAGGAACACTGAAGCTTTCTTT,CASRGPRNTEAFF,.,13,.,TRBV19,TRBJ1-1
TGCGCCAGCAGCCCGGGATGGAGCTCCTACGAGCAGTACTTC,CASSPGWSSYEQYF,.,14,few,TRBV4-3,TRBJ2-7
TGTGCCAGCAGCTTAGGGGCGGGAGCGGCAGATACGCAGTATTTT,CASSLGAGAADTQYF,TRBD2,15,.,TRBV7-2,TRBJ2-3
TGTGCCAGCAGTTACTCGACAGGGTACGGCACTGAAGCTTTCTTT,CASSYSTGYGTEAFF,TRBD1,15,.,TRBV6-5,TRBJ1-1
TGTGCCAGCAGTTATGGGGGGGTTAGCGGCTACACCTTC,CASSYGGVSGYTF,.,13,.,TRBV6-5,TRBJ1-2
TGCGCCAGCGCCCGCGGTGTATTCTATGGCTACACCTTC,CASARGVFYGYTF,.,13,.,TRBV5-1,TRBJ1-2